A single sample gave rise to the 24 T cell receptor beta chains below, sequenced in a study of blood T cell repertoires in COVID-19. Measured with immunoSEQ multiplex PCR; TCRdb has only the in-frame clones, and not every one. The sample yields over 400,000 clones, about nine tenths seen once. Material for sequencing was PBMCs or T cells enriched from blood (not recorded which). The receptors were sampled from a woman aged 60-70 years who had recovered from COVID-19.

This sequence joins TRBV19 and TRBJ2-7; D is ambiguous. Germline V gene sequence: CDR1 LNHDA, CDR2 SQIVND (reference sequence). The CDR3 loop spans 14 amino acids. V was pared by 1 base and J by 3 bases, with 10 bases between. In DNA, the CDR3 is TGTGCCAGTAGTATAGCGGGTGGAAGCTACGAGCAGTACTTC. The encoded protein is CASSIAGGSYEQYF. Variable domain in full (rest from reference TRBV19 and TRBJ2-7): DGGITQSPKYLFRKEGQNVTLSCEQNLNHDAMYWYRQDPGQGLRLIYYSQIVNDFQKGDIAEGYSVSREKKESFPLTVTSAQKNPTAFYLCASSIAGGSYEQYFGPGTRLTVT.

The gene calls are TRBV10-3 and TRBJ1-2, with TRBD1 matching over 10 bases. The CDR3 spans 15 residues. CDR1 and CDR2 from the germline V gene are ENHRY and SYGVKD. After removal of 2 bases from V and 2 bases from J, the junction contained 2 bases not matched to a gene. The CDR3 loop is CAISEAGQGNYGYTF. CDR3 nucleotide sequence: TGTGCCATCAGTGAGGCGGGACAGGGGAACTATGGCTACACCTTC.

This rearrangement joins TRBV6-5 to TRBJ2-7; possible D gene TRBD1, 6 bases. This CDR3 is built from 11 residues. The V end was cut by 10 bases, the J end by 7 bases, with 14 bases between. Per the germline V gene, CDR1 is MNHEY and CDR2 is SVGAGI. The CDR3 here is CAIENRVEQYV. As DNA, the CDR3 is TGTGCCATCGAAAACAGGGTTGAGCAGTACGTC.

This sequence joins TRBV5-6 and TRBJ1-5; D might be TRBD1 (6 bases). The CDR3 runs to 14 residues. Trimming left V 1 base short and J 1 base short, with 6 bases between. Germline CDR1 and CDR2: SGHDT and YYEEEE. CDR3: CASSLQGSNQPQHF. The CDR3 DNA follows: TGTGCCAGCAGCTTGCAGGGGAGCAATCAGCCCCAGCATTTT.

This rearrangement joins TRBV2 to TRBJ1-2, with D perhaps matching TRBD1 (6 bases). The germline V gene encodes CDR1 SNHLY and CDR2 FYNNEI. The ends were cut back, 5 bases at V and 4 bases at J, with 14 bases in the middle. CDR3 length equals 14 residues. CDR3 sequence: CASSLQGLSYGYTF. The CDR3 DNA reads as TGTGCCAGCAGTCTACAGGGATTAAGCTATGGCTACACCTTC.

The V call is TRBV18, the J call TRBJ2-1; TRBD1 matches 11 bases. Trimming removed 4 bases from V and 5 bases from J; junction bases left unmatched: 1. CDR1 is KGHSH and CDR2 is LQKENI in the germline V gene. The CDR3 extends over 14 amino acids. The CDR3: CASSRDRGDNEQFF. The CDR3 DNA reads TGTGCCAGCTCACGGGACAGGGGGGACAATGAGCAGTTCTTC.

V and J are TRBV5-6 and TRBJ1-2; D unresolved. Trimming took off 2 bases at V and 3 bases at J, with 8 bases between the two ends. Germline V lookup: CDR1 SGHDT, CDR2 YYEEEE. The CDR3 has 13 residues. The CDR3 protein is CASSFSTYYGYTF. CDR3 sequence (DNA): TGTGCCAGCAGCTTCTCGACTTACTATGGCTACACCTTC.

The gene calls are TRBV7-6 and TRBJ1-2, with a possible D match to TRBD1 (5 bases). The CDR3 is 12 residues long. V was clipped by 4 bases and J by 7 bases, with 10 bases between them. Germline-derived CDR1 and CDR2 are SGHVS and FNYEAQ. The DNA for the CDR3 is TGTGCCAGCAGCTCCTACAGGATTGGCTACACCTTC. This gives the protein CASSSYRIGYTF.

CDR3 DNA: TGTGCCAGCTCACCACCCGATAGAATCACTGAAGCTTTCTTT. Residues: CASSPPDRITEAFF. The chain links TRBV18 to TRBJ1-1; D is ambiguous. The CDR3 totals 14 residues. Trimming pared 0 bases from V and 4 bases from J, leaving 9 bases between. Germline CDR1 KGHSH, CDR2 LQKENI.

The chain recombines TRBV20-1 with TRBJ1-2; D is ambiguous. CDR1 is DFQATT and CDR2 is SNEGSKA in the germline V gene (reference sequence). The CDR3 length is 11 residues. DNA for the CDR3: TGCCAGACGGCAACGGGCTATGGCTACACCTTC. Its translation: CQTATGYGYTF.

The CDR3 bases are TGTGCCAGCAGCTCCAATTCGGGGGGATCAGATACGCAGTATTTT. Residues: CASSSNSGGSDTQYF. V and J are TRBV13 and TRBJ2-3; 7 bases match TRBD2. Germline V gene data show CDR1 as PRHDT and CDR2 as FYEKMQ (reference sequence). The CDR3 contains 15 residues. V lost 4 bases to trimming and J lost 4 bases; unmatched junction nucleotides: 8.

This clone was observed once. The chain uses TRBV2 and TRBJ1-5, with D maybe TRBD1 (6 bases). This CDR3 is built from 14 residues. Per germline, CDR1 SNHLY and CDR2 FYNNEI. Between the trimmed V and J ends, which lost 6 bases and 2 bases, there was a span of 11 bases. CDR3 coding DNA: TGTGCCAGCAGAGGGGGAGGGGGCAATCAGCCCCAGCATTTT. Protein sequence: CASRGGGGNQPQHF. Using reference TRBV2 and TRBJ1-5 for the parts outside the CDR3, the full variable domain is EPEVTQTPSHQVTQMGQEVILRCVPISNHLYFYWYRQILGQKVEFLVSFYNNEISEKSEIFDDQFSVERPDGSNFTLKIRSTKLEDSAMYFCASRGGGGNQPQHFGDGTRLSIL.

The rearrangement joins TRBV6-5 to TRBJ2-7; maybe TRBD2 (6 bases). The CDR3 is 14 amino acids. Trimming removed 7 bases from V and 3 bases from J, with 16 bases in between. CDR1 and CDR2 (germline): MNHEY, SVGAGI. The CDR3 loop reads CASICLTSFYEQYV. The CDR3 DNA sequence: TGTGCCAGCATATGTCTTACTAGCTTCTACGAGCAGTACGTC.

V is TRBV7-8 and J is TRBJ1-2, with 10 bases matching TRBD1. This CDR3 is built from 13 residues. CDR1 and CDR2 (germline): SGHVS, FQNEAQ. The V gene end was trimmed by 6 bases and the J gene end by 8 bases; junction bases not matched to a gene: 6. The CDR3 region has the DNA TGTGCCAGCAGTAGACAGGGGGCTGGGGGCTACACCTTC. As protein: CASSRQGAGGYTF.

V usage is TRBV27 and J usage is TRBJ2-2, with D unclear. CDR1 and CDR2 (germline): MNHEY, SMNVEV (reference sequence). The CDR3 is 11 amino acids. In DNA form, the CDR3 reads TGTGCAACCAGGAACACCGGGGAGCTGTTTTTT. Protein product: CATRNTGELFF.

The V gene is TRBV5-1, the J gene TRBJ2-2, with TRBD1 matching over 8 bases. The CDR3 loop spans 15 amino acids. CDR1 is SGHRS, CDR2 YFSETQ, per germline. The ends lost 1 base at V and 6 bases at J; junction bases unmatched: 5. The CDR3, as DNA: TGCGCCAGCAGCTTGACGGACAGGGACGCCGGGGAGCTGTTTTTT. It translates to CASSLTDRDAGELFF. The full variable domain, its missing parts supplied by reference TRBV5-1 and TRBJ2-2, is KAGVTQTPRYLIKTRGQQVTLSCSPISGHRSVSWYQQTPGQGLQFLFEYFSETQRNKGNFPGRFSGRQFSNSRSEMNVSTLELGDSALYLCASSLTDRDAGELFFGEGSRLTVL.

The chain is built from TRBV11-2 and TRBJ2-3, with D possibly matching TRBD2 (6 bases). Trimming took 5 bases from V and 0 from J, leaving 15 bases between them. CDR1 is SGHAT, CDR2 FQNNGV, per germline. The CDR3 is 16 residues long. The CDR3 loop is CASSQRVGGSTDTQYF. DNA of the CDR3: TGTGCCAGCAGCCAGAGAGTGGGGGGTAGCACAGATACGCAGTATTTT.

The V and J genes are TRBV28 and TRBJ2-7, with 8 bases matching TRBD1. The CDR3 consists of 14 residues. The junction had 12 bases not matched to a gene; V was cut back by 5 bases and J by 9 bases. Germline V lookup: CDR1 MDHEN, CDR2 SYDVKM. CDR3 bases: TGTGCCAGCAGTGCATCCCCTGACAGGGGATTGCAGTACGTC. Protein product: CASSASPDRGLQYV.

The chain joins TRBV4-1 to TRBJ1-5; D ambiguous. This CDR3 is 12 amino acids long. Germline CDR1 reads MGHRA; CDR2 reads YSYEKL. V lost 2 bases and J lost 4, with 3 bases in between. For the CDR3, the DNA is TGCGCCAGCAGCCAATTAAATCAGCCCCAGCATTTT. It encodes CASSQLNQPQHF.

The DNA of the CDR3 is TGCGCCAGCAGCTTTGGACTAGCGGGGGATGAGCAGTTCTTC. It codes for CASSFGLAGDEQFF. The chain has TRBV5-1 and TRBJ2-1; TRBD2 aligns across 13 bases. Germline-derived CDR1 and CDR2 are SGHRS and YFSETQ. The ends lost 2 bases at V and 8 bases at J; junction bases unmatched: 1. This CDR3 is built from 14 residues.

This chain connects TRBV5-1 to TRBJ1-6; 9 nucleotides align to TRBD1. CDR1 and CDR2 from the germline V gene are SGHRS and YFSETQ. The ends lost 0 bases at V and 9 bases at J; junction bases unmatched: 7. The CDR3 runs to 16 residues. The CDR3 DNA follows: TGCGCCAGCAGCTTGGAGGGGACAGGGTCCGGTTCACCCCTCCACTTT. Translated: CASSLEGTGSGSPLHF.

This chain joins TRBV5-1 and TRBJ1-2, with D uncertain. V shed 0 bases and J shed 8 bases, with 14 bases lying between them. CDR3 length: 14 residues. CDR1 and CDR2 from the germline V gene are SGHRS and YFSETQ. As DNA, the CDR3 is TGCGCCAGCAGCTTGGCCCGCACAGACCGAGGCTACACCTTC. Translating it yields CASSLARTDRGYTF.

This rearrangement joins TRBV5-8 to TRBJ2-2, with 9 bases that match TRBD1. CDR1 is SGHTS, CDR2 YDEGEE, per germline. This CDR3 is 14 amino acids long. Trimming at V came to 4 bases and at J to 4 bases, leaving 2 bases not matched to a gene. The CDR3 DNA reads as TGTGCCAGCAGCGAGGGACAGGGCACCGGGGAGCTGTTTTTT. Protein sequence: CASSEGQGTGELFF.

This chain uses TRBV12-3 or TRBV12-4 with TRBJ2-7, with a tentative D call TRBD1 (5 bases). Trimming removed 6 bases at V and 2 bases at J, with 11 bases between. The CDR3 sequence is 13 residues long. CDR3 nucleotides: TGTGCCAGCAGCCCGGACACTGCCTACGAGCAGTACGTC. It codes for CASSPDTAYEQYV.